The rows below give T cell receptor beta chains drawn from one sample of a study of blood T cell repertoires in COVID-19. Repertoires were generated with immunoSEQ multiplex PCR, while TCRdb's copy carries only in-frame clones and drops some. The sample consists of about 81,000 clones, approximately 86% of them appearing once. Sample: peripheral blood. The receptors shown here come from a man in his sixties or seventies with acute or convalescent COVID-19. Both conserved end residues are part of each CDR3. Each record gives: J gene, clone size, V gene, D gene, CDR3 protein, CDR3 DNA. D genes are given only for firm matches. Some rows have no size entry. The others give once, few or many, or a class for an expanded clone.

>TRBJ2-1|-|TRBV10-3|TRBD2
CAIRAGGPSFNEQFF
TGTGCCATCAGAGCGGGAGGGCCCTCTTTTAATGAGCAGTTCTTC
>TRBJ2-1|-|TRBV6-5|TRBD2
CASRLSGRDYNEQFF
TGTGCCAGCAGATTGAGCGGGAGAGACTACAATGAGCAGTTCTTC
>TRBJ1-1|-|TRBV5-1|-
CASSFQGHTEAFF
TGCGCCAGCAGCTTCCAGGGTCACACTGAAGCTTTCTTT
>TRBJ1-2|-|TRBV19|TRBD1
CASGSQGARDYGYTF
TGTGCCAGTGGGTCACAGGGGGCGCGGGACTATGGCTACACCTTC
>TRBJ2-7|once|TRBV6-1|TRBD1
CASSDLTGYPYEQYF
TGTGCCAGCAGTGACCTGACAGGGTACCCCTACGAGCAGTACTTC
>TRBJ1-3|-|TRBV7-2|TRBD1
CASSSMDRAGNTIYF
TGTGCCAGCAGCTCCATGGACAGGGCTGGAAACACCATATATTTT
>TRBJ1-5|-|TRBV9|-
CASSVGEVSQPQHF
TGTGCCAGCAGCGTAGGCGAGGTTAGTCAGCCCCAGCATTTT
>TRBJ1-2|-|TRBV18|-
CASSPQFGGYTF
TGTGCCAGCTCGCCCCAATTCGGGGGCTACACCTTC
>TRBJ1-1|-|TRBV19|-
CASSPLYRVSLNTEAFF
TGTGCCAGTAGCCCACTTTACAGGGTATCGCTGAACACTGAAGCTTTCTTT
>TRBJ1-3|-|TRBV4-1|-
CASSPRGRSGNTIYF
TGCGCCAGCAGCCCCAGGGGTAGGTCTGGAAACACCATATATTTT
>TRBJ2-1|-|TRBV3-1/TRBV3-2|TRBD2
CASSQAFSGTSGGYNEQFF
TGTGCCAGCAGCCAAGCCTTCTCCGGGACTAGCGGGGGCTACAATGAGCAGTTCTTC
>TRBJ1-6|-|TRBV7-2|-
CASSIKTGTQGSPLHF
TGTGCCAGCAGCATCAAAACAGGGACCCAGGGGTCACCCCTCCACTTT
>TRBJ2-3|-|TRBV5-5|-
CASSLAWGPKGTQYF
TGTGCCAGCAGCCTGGCCTGGGGCCCCAAGGGTACGCAGTATTTT
>TRBJ2-7|-|TRBV27|-
CASSFLLSSYEQYF
TGTGCCAGCAGTTTCCTTCTGAGCTCCTACGAGCAGTACTTC
>TRBJ2-6|-|TRBV19|-
CASRASGANVLTF
TGTGCCAGTAGGGCTTCTGGGGCCAACGTCCTGACTTTC
>TRBJ1-5|-|TRBV19|TRBD1
CASSTPDRGSNQPQHF
TGTGCCAGTAGTACTCCGGACAGGGGGAGCAATCAGCCCCAGCATTTT
>TRBJ2-3|-|TRBV2|-
CASGVRADTQYF
TGTGCCAGCGGGGTGAGGGCAGATACGCAGTATTTT
>TRBJ1-2|-|TRBV28|TRBD1
CASSLGPTGGYFYGYTF
TGTGCCAGCAGTTTAGGTCCTACAGGGGGTTATTTCTATGGCTACACCTTC
>TRBJ1-5|few|TRBV24-1|TRBD1
CATSGAPGQRGNQPQHF
TGTGCCACCAGTGGCGCACCGGGACAGAGAGGCAATCAGCCCCAGCATTTT
>TRBJ2-7|once|TRBV7-2|TRBD1
CASSGGTGTYEQYF
TGTGCCAGCAGCGGGGGGACAGGTACCTACGAGCAGTACTTC
>TRBJ1-6|-|TRBV15|-
CATSRDRGIYSYNSPLHF
TGTGCCACCAGCAGAGATCGGGGGATTTACTCCTATAATTCACCCCTCCACTTT
>TRBJ2-1|-|TRBV14|TRBD2
CASSQTGTSIFNEQFF
TGTGCCAGCAGCCAGACCGGGACTAGCATCTTTAATGAGCAGTTCTTC